The clone carrying this T cell receptor (beta chain) came up a few times. The entry originates in a study of identical twins. TCRdb analysed the 5' RACE reads with MiXCR anew, one entry per CDR3 protein. The sample holds around 280,000 distinct CDR3 sequences, approximately 8.5% seen once. The junction had 10 bases not matched to a gene; V was cut back by 4 bases and J by 4 bases. The CDR3 is made up of 16 amino acids. Looked up from germline, CDR1 is SGHRS and CDR2 is YFSETQ. These sequences were also reported in another study, on yellow fever vaccine responses in identical twins.

The sample was memory (CD45RO+) T cells sorted from blood. The rearrangement uses TRBV5-1 and TRBJ1-1; 10 bases match TRBD1. The TCR originated in a woman aged 18-29 years in good health. Written as DNA, the CDR3 is TGCGCCAGCAGCCCCGGGACAGGGGTGGGCCGCACTGAAGCTTTCTTT. The encoded protein is CASSPGTGVGRTEAFF.